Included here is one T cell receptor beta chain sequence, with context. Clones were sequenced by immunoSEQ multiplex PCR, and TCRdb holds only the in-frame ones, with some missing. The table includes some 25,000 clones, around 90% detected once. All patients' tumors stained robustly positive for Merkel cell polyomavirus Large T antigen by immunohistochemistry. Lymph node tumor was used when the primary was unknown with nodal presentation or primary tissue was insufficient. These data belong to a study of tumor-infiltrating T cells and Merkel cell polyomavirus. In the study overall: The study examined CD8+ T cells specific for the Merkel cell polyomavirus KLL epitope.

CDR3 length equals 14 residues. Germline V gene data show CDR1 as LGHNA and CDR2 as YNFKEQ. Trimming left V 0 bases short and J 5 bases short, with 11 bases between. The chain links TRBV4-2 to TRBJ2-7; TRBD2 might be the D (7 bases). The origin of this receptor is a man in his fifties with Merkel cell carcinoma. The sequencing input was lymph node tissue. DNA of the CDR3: TGTGCCAGCAGCCAAGACGGGGGGCTTGACGAGCAGTACTTC. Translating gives CASSQDGGLDEQYF.